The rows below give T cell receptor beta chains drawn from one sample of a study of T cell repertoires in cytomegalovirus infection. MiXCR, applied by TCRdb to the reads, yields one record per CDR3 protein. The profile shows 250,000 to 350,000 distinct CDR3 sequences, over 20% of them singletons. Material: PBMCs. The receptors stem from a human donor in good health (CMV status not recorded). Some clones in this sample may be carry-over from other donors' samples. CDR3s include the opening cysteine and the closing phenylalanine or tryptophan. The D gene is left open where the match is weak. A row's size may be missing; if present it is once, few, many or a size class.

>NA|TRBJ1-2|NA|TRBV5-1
CASSPGHLANYGYTF
TGCGCCAGCAGCCCCGGACACTTAGCTAACTATGGCTACACCTTC
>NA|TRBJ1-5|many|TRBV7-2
CASSLRSGTTGRPQHF
TGTGCCAGCAGCTTAAGGTCCGGGACTACGGGGAGGCCCCAGCATTTT
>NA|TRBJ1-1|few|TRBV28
CASRTVGTEAFF
TGTGCCAGCAGGACAGTTGGGACTGAAGCTTTCTTT
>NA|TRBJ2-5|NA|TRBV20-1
CSAREQIPLRETQYF
TGCAGTGCTAGAGAACAGATACCTTTACGGGAGACCCAGTACTTC
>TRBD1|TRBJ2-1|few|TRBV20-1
CSAPGTGNHGEQFF
TGCAGTGCTCCGGGGACAGGGAATCACGGTGAGCAGTTCTTC
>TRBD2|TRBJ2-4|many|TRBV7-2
CASSSDPLAGGPAKNIQYF
TGTGCCAGCAGCTCGGATCCCCTAGCGGGAGGACCAGCCAAAAACATTCAGTACTTC
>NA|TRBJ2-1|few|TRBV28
CASRAVSTYNEQFF
TGTGCCAGCAGAGCTGTGAGTACCTACAATGAGCAGTTCTTC
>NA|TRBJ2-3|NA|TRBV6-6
CASSYSNTDTQYF
TGTGCCAGCAGTTACTCGAACACAGATACGCAGTATTTT
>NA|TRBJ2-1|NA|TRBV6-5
CASSYSGARGFSNEQFF
TGTGCCAGCAGTTACTCTGGTGCTAGGGGATTCTCCAATGAGCAGTTCTTC
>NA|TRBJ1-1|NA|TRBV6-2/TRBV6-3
CASINGGRTEAFF
TGTGCCAGCATCAACGGGGGGCGGACTGAAGCTTTCTTT
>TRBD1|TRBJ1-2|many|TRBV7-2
CASSSGTGYYGYTF
TGTGCCAGCAGCTCTGGGACAGGCTACTATGGCTACACCTTC
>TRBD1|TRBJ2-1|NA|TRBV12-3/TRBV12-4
CASRIRDRMDEQFF
TGTGCCAGCAGGATTCGGGACAGGATGGATGAGCAGTTCTTC
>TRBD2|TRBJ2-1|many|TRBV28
CATRLAYNEQFF
TGTGCCACCAGACTAGCTTACAATGAGCAGTTCTTC
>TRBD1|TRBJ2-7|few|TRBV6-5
CASSYNRDRDEQYF
TGTGCCAGCAGTTACAACCGGGACAGGGACGAGCAGTACTTC
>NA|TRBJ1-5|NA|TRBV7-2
CASSLLFNQPQHF
TGTGCCAGCAGCTTACTATTTAATCAGCCCCAGCATTTT
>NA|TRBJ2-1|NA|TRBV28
CASSLIGGNEQFF
TGTGCCAGCAGTTTGATAGGTGGCAATGAGCAGTTCTTC
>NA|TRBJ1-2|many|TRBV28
CASSSRGPSDSNYGYTF
TGTGCCAGCAGCTCCAGGGGCCCTAGCGACTCTAACTATGGCTACACCTTC
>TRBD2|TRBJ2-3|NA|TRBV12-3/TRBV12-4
CASSLGGTIQDTQYF
TGTGCCAGCAGTTTGGGAGGGACGATCCAGGATACGCAGTATTTT
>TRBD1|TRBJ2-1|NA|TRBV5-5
CASSLFGQGNYNEQFF
TGTGCCAGCAGCTTGTTCGGACAGGGAAACTACAATGAGCAGTTCTTC
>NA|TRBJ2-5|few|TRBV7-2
CASSQRRGRGQETQYF
TGTGCCAGCAGCCAAAGGAGGGGGAGGGGGCAAGAGACCCAGTACTTC